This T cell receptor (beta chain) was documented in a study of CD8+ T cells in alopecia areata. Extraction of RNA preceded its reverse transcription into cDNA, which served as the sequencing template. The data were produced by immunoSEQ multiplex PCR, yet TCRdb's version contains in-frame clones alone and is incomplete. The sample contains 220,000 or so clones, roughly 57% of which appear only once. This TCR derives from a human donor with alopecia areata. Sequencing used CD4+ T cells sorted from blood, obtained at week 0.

This CDR3 is CASQTAYYGYTF. CDR3 nucleotide sequence: TGTGCCTCTCAAACAGCATACTATGGCTACACCTTC. This chain connects TRBV30 to TRBJ1-2; D gene unclear. Germline lookup yields CDR1 GTSNPN and CDR2 SVGIG (reference sequence). V was shortened by 7 bases and J by 3 bases, with 12 bases between the two germline ends. CDR3 length: 12 amino acids.